Below, 24 T cell receptor beta chains from the same sample are listed, as sequenced in a study of beta chain features in type 1 diabetes. TCRB transcripts that were expressed got sequenced, as all of the isolated RNA had been reverse transcribed. Libraries were prepared by immunoSEQ multiplex PCR; TCRdb keeps only in-frame clonotypes and omits some of them. The table lists nearly 250,000 clones, over 12% of them singletons. The sample consisted of naive CD4+ T cells from blood. The receptors stem from a woman between 35 and 50 years old in good health.

The chain joins TRBV7-2 to TRBJ1-3, with TRBD1 matching 7 bases. From germline, CDR1 is SGHTA and CDR2 FQGNSA. The CDR3 contains 15 residues. V shed 3 bases and J 4 bases; nucleotides not matched to a gene: 6. This chain's CDR3 is CASSFAGTVGNTIYF. The CDR3 coding sequence is TGTGCCAGCAGCTTTGCGGGGACAGTAGGAAACACCATATATTTT.

This clone was detected a few times. This chain links TRBV6-5 with TRBJ2-5, with 7 bases fitting TRBD2. The CDR3 runs to 13 residues. V was clipped by 6 bases and J by 7 bases; unmatched bases: 8. CDR1 and CDR2 (germline): MNHEY, SVGAGI. This CDR3 reads CASRPSGPGTQYF. The DNA of the CDR3 is TGTGCCAGCAGACCTAGCGGACCAGGGACCCAGTACTTC.

CDR3 residues: CASTPDREGEQFF. CDR3 sequence (DNA): TGCGCCAGCACCCCGGACAGGGAGGGTGAGCAGTTCTTC. This chain joins TRBV5-1 and TRBJ2-1, with D possibly matching TRBD1 (8 bases). The CDR3 extends over 13 amino acids. V was pared by 6 bases and J by 9 bases, with 16 bases between. Germline CDR1 and CDR2: SGHRS and YFSETQ.

CDR3 coding DNA: TGCGCCAGCAGTCAATTTCCGACAGAATCAAACAGCAATCAGCCCCAGCATTTT. Its protein is CASSQFPTESNSNQPQHF. The chain joins TRBV23-1 to TRBJ1-5; D may be TRBD1 (5 bases). TRBV23-1 is sorted into the ORF group, with uncertain function. CDR3 length: 18 residues. With 1 base removed from V and 1 base from J, the gap between germline ends came to 17 bases.

This clone turned up a few times. The chain recombines TRBV18 with TRBJ1-1; the D is unclear. V was pared by 3 bases and J by 5 bases, with 10 bases between. CDR1 is KGHSH, CDR2 LQKENI, per germline. CDR3 length: 13 amino acids. The CDR3 here is CASSPAARTEAFF. In DNA, the CDR3 is TGTGCCAGCTCACCCGCGGCTAGGACTGAAGCTTTCTTT.

This clone appeared a few times. V and J are TRBV5-4 and TRBJ2-1; 11 bases are shared with TRBD2. The V gene's germline CDR1 is SGHNT and CDR2 YYREEE (reference sequence). Trimming removed 1 base from V and 2 bases from J; junction bases left unmatched: 8. The CDR3 contains 18 residues. CDR3 region: CASSLSGSGGAPYNEQFF. DNA for the CDR3: TGTGCCAGCAGCTTGAGCGGTAGCGGGGGGGCCCCCTACAATGAGCAGTTCTTC.

In its sample, this clone was seen a few times. This chain uses TRBV19 with TRBJ2-5; 9 positions match TRBD1. The CDR3 contains 14 residues. The V and J ends lost 4 bases and 2 bases, in that order; junction bases with no gene match: 2. Looked up from germline, CDR1 is LNHDA and CDR2 is SQIVND (reference sequence). CDR3 sequence: CASSTGQGQETQYF. In DNA form, the CDR3 reads TGTGCCAGTAGTACGGGACAGGGACAAGAGACCCAGTACTTC.

The chain carries TRBV13 and TRBJ2-7; TRBD1 agrees at 9 bases. CDR1 and CDR2 (germline): PRHDT, FYEKMQ (reference sequence). This CDR3 has 16 residues. V dropped 1 base and J dropped 0; count of bases not matched to a gene: 4. The CDR3 nucleotides are TGTGCCAGCAGCTTAGAAGGACAGGGGTCCTCCTACGAGCAGTACTTC. Translating it yields CASSLEGQGSSYEQYF.

V and J are TRBV18 and TRBJ2-7; TRBD2 agrees at 7 bases. V was pared by 3 bases and J by 2 bases, with 7 bases of the junction left unmatched. CDR3 length: 15 residues. Germline loops: CDR1 KGHSH, CDR2 LQKENI. This CDR3 is CASSPRDGGTYEQYF. CDR3 DNA sequence: TGTGCCAGCTCACCCCGGGACGGGGGGACCTACGAGCAGTACTTC.

The gene calls are TRBV9 and TRBJ2-2; perhaps TRBD2 as D (6 bases). The V end lost 0 bases, the J end lost 1 base, and 10 bases lay between the germline ends. The CDR3 covers 16 residues. Germline CDR1 and CDR2: SGDLS and YYNGEE. CDR3 coding DNA: TGTGCCAGCAGCGTAGCCCCCGGGGGGAACACCGGGGAGCTGTTTTTT. The encoded protein is CASSVAPGGNTGELFF.

This clone was counted a few times. The chain joins TRBV18 to TRBJ1-6; no clear D gene. The V gene's germline CDR1 is KGHSH and CDR2 LQKENI. Trimming took off 6 bases at V and 5 bases at J, with 14 bases between the two ends. The CDR3 runs to 15 residues. The CDR3 nucleotides are TGTGCCAGCTCGCAAGATCGGGTCGATAATTCACCCCTCCACTTT. Protein product: CASSQDRVDNSPLHF.

The sample holds one count of this clone. The chain uses TRBV2 and TRBJ1-4; 10 nucleotides line up with TRBD1. V gave up 8 bases and J gave up 6 bases; unmatched junction bases: 3. This CDR3 contains 13 residues. The germline CDR1 and CDR2 sequences are SNHLY and FYNNEI. Written as DNA, the CDR3 is TGTGCCAGCTCGGGACAGGGGTATGAAAAACTGTTTTTT. Encoded protein: CASSGQGYEKLFF.

This clone has only a few counts. V and J are TRBV5-1 and TRBJ2-7; 7 nucleotides align to TRBD2. Per the germline V gene, CDR1 is SGHRS and CDR2 is YFSETQ. The CDR3 sequence is 15 residues long. Trimming removed 1 base from V and 3 bases from J; junction bases left unmatched: 7. The CDR3 loop reads CASSLQAGFDYEQYF. CDR3 DNA sequence: TGCGCCAGCAGCTTGCAAGCGGGGTTTGACTACGAGCAGTACTTC.

This clone was seen only a few times. The genes are TRBV1 and TRBJ2-3; the table's D call TRBD2 went unverified against the DNA. TRBV1 is tagged as a pseudogene. The CDR3 spans 17 residues. The CDR3 loop reads CTSSQLALARSPDTQYF. CDR3 nucleotide sequence: TGCACCAGCAGCCAATTAGCCCTAGCGCGAAGCCCCGATACGCAGTATTTT.

The chain recombines TRBV29-1 with TRBJ2-5; 7 bases are shared with TRBD1. This CDR3 region has 11 residues. V dropped 7 bases and J dropped 10; count of bases not matched to a gene: 9. Germline V lookup: CDR1 SQVTM, CDR2 ANQGSEA. The CDR3 region is CSGSTGAGQYF. CDR3 DNA sequence: TGCAGCGGGAGTACAGGGGCCGGCCAGTACTTC.

The chain carries TRBV6-1 and TRBJ1-5; D gene uncertain. The CDR3 runs 14 residues. V was cut by 5 bases and J by 4 bases, with 12 bases left in between. The germline gives CDR1 MNHNS, CDR2 SASEGT. The CDR3 bases are TGTGCCAGCAGTTATCGGTTGTCGAATCAGCCCCAGCATTTT. The encoded protein is CASSYRLSNQPQHF.

The chain joins TRBV5-1 to TRBJ2-5; the match to TRBD2 covers 9 bases. Germline CDR1 and CDR2: SGHRS and YFSETQ. CDR3 length: 15 residues. V lost 1 base and J lost 2; bases outside the gene matches: 3. CDR3 amino acids: CASSLIAGVQETQYF. For the CDR3, the DNA is TGCGCCAGCAGCTTGATAGCGGGGGTGCAAGAGACCCAGTACTTC. Filled out from reference TRBV5-1 and TRBJ2-5, the complete variable domain reads KAGVTQTPRYLIKTRGQQVTLSCSPISGHRSVSWYQQTPGQGLQFLFEYFSETQRNKGNFPGRFSGRQFSNSRSEMNVSTLELGDSALYLCASSLIAGVQETQYFGPGTRLLVL.

This clone has more than one count but fewer than ten. The chain joins TRBV15 to TRBJ2-7, with D possibly matching TRBD1 (5 bases). Germline loops: CDR1 LNHNV, CDR2 YYDKDF (reference sequence). Trimming cost V 3 bases and J 4 bases, with 16 bases left between them. This CDR3 has 15 amino acids. CDR3 amino acids: CATSSYARDQYEQYF. The DNA of the CDR3 is TGTGCCACCAGCAGCTATGCCAGGGATCAATACGAGCAGTACTTC.

This chain links TRBV9 with TRBJ2-3; D possibly corresponds to TRBD2 (6 bases). Between the trimmed V and J ends, which lost 0 bases and 6 bases, there was a span of 14 bases. Germline V gene sequence: CDR1 SGDLS, CDR2 YYNGEE. This CDR3 is built from 15 residues. The CDR3 spells CASSVDLGGSDTQYF. CDR3 nucleotides: TGTGCCAGCAGCGTAGATCTGGGGGGTAGCGATACGCAGTATTTT.

CDR3 sequence: CASSSGRGLNEQFF. The CDR3 coding sequence is TGCGCCAGCAGTTCGGGCAGGGGTCTCAATGAGCAGTTCTTC. J is TRBJ2-1 and V is TRBV5-1; tentatively, D is TRBD1 (6 bases). The CDR3 is 14 amino acids. Trimming left V 5 bases short and J 6 bases short, with 15 bases between. In germline, CDR1 is SGHRS, CDR2 YFSETQ.

This chain uses TRBV5-4 with TRBJ1-6; the match to TRBD1 covers 7 bases. The germline gives CDR1 SGHNT, CDR2 YYREEE (reference sequence). The CDR3 contains 15 residues. Unmatched junction bases numbered 10, after V lost 3 bases and J lost 10 bases. CDR3 in amino acids: CASSSYRGRGSPLHF. In DNA, the CDR3 is TGTGCCAGCAGCTCTTACAGGGGAAGAGGGTCACCCCTCCACTTT.

The chain has TRBV5-1 and TRBJ2-5, with TRBD2 identical over 11 bases. The CDR3 length is 14 residues. In germline, CDR1 is SGHRS, CDR2 YFSETQ. Trimming cost V 8 bases and J 2 bases; bases outside gene matches: 5. CDR3 protein: CASSRLAGQETQYF. DNA for the CDR3: TGCGCCAGTAGCCGACTAGCGGGGCAAGAGACCCAGTACTTC.

This chain joins TRBV27 and TRBJ2-7; 8 nucleotides agree with TRBD1. Germline V gives CDR1 MNHEY, CDR2 SMNVEV (reference sequence). V shed 3 bases, J shed 0 bases, and the junction held 4 bases outside the gene matches. The CDR3 runs to 15 residues. The CDR3, as DNA: TGTGCCAGCAGTTTCACAGGGGGTTCCTCCTACGAGCAGTACTTC. Protein product: CASSFTGGSSYEQYF.

The chain uses TRBV4-3 and TRBJ2-7; maybe TRBD2 (5 bases). Germline assignment: CDR1 LGHNA and CDR2 YSLEER. Trimming took off 1 base at V and 0 bases at J, with 10 bases between the two ends. This CDR3 spans 15 amino acids. CDR3: CASSQARDGSYEQYF. In nucleotides, the CDR3 is TGCGCCAGCAGCCAAGCCCGGGATGGCTCCTACGAGCAGTACTTC.